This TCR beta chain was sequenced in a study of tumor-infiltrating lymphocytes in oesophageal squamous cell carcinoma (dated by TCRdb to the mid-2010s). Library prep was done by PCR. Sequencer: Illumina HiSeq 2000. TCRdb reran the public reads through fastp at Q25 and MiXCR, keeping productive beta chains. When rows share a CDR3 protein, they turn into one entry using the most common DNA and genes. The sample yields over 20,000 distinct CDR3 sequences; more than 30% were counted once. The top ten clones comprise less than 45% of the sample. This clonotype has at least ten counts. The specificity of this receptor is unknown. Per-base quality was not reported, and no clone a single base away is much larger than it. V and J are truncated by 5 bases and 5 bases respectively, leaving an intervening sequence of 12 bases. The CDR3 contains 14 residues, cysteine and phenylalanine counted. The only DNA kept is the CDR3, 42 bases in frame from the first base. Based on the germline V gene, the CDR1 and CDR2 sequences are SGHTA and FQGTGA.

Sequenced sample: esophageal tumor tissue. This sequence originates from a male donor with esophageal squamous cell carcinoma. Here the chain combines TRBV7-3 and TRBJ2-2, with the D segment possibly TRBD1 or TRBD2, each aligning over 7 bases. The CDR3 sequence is CASSAQGGTGELFF. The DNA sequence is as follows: TGTGCCAGCAGCGCTCAGGGGGGGACCGGGGAGCTGTTTTTT.